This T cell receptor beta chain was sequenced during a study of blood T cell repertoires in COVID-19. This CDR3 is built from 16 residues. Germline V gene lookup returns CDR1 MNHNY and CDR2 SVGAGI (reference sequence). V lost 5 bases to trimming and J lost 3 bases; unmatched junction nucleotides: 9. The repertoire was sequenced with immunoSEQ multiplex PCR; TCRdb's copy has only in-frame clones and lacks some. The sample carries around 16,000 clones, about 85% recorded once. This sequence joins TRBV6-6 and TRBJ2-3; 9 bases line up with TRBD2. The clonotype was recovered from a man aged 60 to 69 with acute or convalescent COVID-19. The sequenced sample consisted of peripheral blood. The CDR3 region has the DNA TGTGCCAGCAGTCCGAAGCGGGGGGCGGGTACAGATACGCAGTATTTT. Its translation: CASSPKRGAGTDTQYF.